These 5 T cell receptor beta chains came from one sample sequenced in a study of PD-1 blockade in mismatch repair-deficient tumors (dated by TCRdb to the late 2010s). Library preparation employed the immunoSEQ multiplex PCR assay. Entries here come from immuneACCESS through TCRdb and include only in-frame sequences with V and J called. Some clones fail to appear in such tables; in the studies checked, an unresolved V gene covers under half of the shortfall, and the cause of the remainder is unknown. The sample table contains 100,000 to 150,000 clones; only one count was recorded for 86% of them. In total, the top ten clones hold approximately 13% of the sample. The sequencing used peripheral blood, collected 44 weeks after starting pembrolizumab. Every receptor here comes from an adult with mismatch repair-deficient cancer.

V is TRBV12-5 and J is TRBJ1-1, with a possible D match to TRBD1 (6 bases). Germline lookup yields CDR1 LGHNT and CDR2 FRNRAP. Between the trimmed V and J ends, which lost 6 bases and 6 bases, there was a span of 11 bases. CDR3 length: 12 residues. The CDR3 region is CASGRHRAEAFF. The CDR3 DNA is TGTGCTAGTGGCCGTCACAGGGCTGAAGCTTTCTTT.

The chain has TRBV4-3 and TRBJ2-7, with D maybe TRBD2 (6 bases). This CDR3 region has 17 residues. CDR1 LGHNA and CDR2 YSLEER come from the germline V gene. V was shortened by 1 base and J by 5 bases, with 21 bases between the two germline ends. CDR3: CASSQGLCYRCGDEQYF. The CDR3 DNA is TGCGCCAGCAGCCAAGGTCTTTGTTACCGGTGCGGGGACGAGCAGTACTTC.

The chain couples TRBV10-2 to TRBJ1-1; TRBD1 is a possible D gene (5 bases). Germline assignment: CDR1 WSHSY and CDR2 SAAADI. Trimming cost V 6 bases and J 2 bases, with 10 bases left between them. The CDR3 is 13 residues long. The CDR3 is CASRKGRNTEAFF. The DNA of the CDR3 is TGCGCCAGCAGAAAGGGGCGAAACACTGAAGCTTTCTTT.

This chain connects TRBV11-3 to TRBJ2-7; 9 bases align to TRBD2. Germline V gives CDR1 SGHNT, CDR2 YENEEA. CDR3 length: 15 amino acids. V trimming: 4 bases; J trimming: 2 bases; junction bases outside the gene matches: 6. CDR3 in amino acids: CASSSHSGSAYEQYF. The CDR3, as DNA: TGTGCCAGCAGCTCCCATAGCGGGAGCGCCTACGAGCAGTACTTC.

V usage is TRBV27 and J usage is TRBJ2-5, with D possibly TRBD1 on 5 matching bases. The CDR3 is made up of 15 amino acids. From germline, CDR1 is MNHEY and CDR2 SMNVEV (reference sequence). The V end lost 2 bases, the J end lost 7 bases, and 17 bases lay between the germline ends. The CDR3 coding sequence is TGTGCCAGCAGTTTAATCCAGGGTGAAATTGTGACCCAGTACTTC. Translation: CASSLIQGEIVTQYF.